The 30 T cell receptor beta chains below all came from one sample that was sequenced in a study of shared clonotypes between healthy human individuals. Sequencing used immunoSEQ multiplex PCR; TCRdb keeps in-frame clones, though not all of them. This sample has 2 million to 2.5 million clones, with about 90% found just once. Specimen: naive CD4+ T cells from PBMCs. The subset denotes: CD45RA+ positively selected. All receptors derive from a man between 18 and 29 years old in good health. Some clones in this sample may be carry-over from other donors' samples.

This chain links TRBV7-2 with TRBJ1-5, with D hard to call. The germline gives CDR1 SGHTA, CDR2 FQGNSA. V was cut by 5 bases and J by 5 bases, with 10 bases left in between. The CDR3 has 13 residues. The CDR3 reads CASSTTRDQPQHF. The CDR3 nucleotides are TGTGCCAGCAGCACAACGAGGGATCAGCCCCAGCATTTT.

This chain uses TRBV18 with TRBJ2-7; possibly TRBD1 or TRBD2 for D (5 bases each). The germline gives CDR1 KGHSH, CDR2 LQKENI. There are 16 residues in the CDR3. V was shortened by 4 bases and J by 0 bases, with 16 bases between the two germline ends. CDR3 protein: CASSLPGAGTSYEQYF. CDR3 DNA sequence: TGTGCCAGCTCACTGCCGGGTGCCGGGACCTCCTACGAGCAGTACTTC. Full variable domain (outside the CDR3, taken from reference TRBV18 and TRBJ2-7): NAGVMQNPRHLVRRRGQEARLRCSPMKGHSHVYWYRQLPEEGLKFMVYLQKENIIDESGMPKERFSAEFPKEGPSILRIQQVVRGDSAAYFCASSLPGAGTSYEQYFGPGTRLTVT.

This sequence joins TRBV5-5 and TRBJ1-2, with D possibly TRBD1 on 5 matching bases. V was trimmed by 3 bases and J by 8 bases, leaving 17 bases between them. Germline-derived CDR1 and CDR2 are SGHKS and YYEKEE (reference sequence). The CDR3 sequence is 14 residues long. The CDR3 DNA sequence: TGTGCCAGCAGCTCCCCCGGGACCGGGCAAGGCTACACCTTC. The encoded protein is CASSSPGTGQGYTF.

The CDR3 here is CAWSPKTGGSEKLFF. The CDR3 DNA reads TGTGCCTGGAGTCCTAAGACAGGGGGCAGTGAAAAACTGTTTTTT. The gene calls are TRBV30 and TRBJ1-4; 10 bases match TRBD1. This CDR3 has 15 residues. V shed 2 bases and J 7 bases; nucleotides not matched to a gene: 7. In germline, CDR1 is GTSNPN, CDR2 SVGIG (reference sequence).

Only one count was recorded for this clone. The chain is built from TRBV7-9 and TRBJ2-7, with 9 nucleotides matching TRBD2. The V and J ends lost 5 bases and 3 bases, in that order; junction bases with no gene match: 14. Germline assignment: CDR1 SEHNR and CDR2 FQNEAQ (reference sequence). The CDR3 is 17 amino acids. The CDR3 nucleotides are TGTGCCAGCAGCCCGGGGGGCGGGAGGGCCGGGCTCTACGAGCAGTACTTC. It translates to CASSPGGGRAGLYEQYF.

In regard to this clone: A junction boundary mismatches the germline segment, possibly from a read error. This sequence joins TRBV7-2 and TRBJ2-1; either TRBD1 or TRBD2 may fit D (6 bases each). CDR1 SGHTA and CDR2 FQGNSA come from the germline V gene. The CDR3 runs 18 residues. CDR3 nucleotides: TGTGCGAGCATAAGGGGGGCGGGACGAATAAGCTCCTACAATGAGCAGTTCTTC. Its protein product is CASIRGAGRISSYNEQFF.

The V call is TRBV2, the J call TRBJ2-5; 7 bases line up with TRBD2. This CDR3 comprises 11 residues. Per germline, CDR1 SNHLY and CDR2 FYNNEI. Germline trimming cut 8 bases from V and 4 bases from J; bases unmatched to any gene: 1. The CDR3 DNA follows: TGTGCCAGCGGGGGGGTAGAGACCCAGTACTTC. As protein: CASGGVETQYF.

The gene calls are TRBV29-1 and TRBJ1-2; 7 bases match TRBD1. This CDR3 is built from 13 residues. CDR1 is SQVTM and CDR2 is ANQGSEA in the germline V gene. With V trimmed by 6 bases and J by 1 base, 5 bases remained unmatched. The CDR3 region has the DNA TGCAGCGTGACAGGGTTAGTTAACTATGGCTACACCTTC. Residues: CSVTGLVNYGYTF.

This clone showed up just once. The rearrangement links TRBV5-4 to TRBJ1-5; TRBD1 agrees at 10 bases. Germline lookup yields CDR1 SGHNT and CDR2 YYREEE (reference sequence). The CDR3 is 17 amino acids. J was trimmed by 3 bases and V by 5 bases; bases with no gene match: 11. The CDR3 DNA is TGTGCCAGCAGTTGTTACCCGGGACAGGGGCACAATCAGCCCCAGCATTTT. It is translated as CASSCYPGQGHNQPQHF.

The CDR3 protein is CASSVTGVNEQYF. The CDR3 bases are TGTGCCAGCAGCGTAACAGGGGTCAACGAGCAGTACTTC. The chain uses TRBV9 and TRBJ2-7; 7 bases line up with TRBD1. Germline assignment: CDR1 SGDLS and CDR2 YYNGEE. J gave up 5 bases and V 1 base, and 3 bases lay outside the gene matches. The CDR3 loop spans 13 amino acids.

This chain joins TRBV5-1 and TRBJ1-4; a weak D match, TRBD1 (5 bases). The CDR3 runs to 15 residues. V was shortened by 5 bases and J by 8 bases, with 19 bases between the two germline ends. Germline CDR1 is SGHRS and CDR2 is YFSETQ. CDR3 DNA: TGCGCCAGCAGGACCGGACACGAGTCGGTCGAAAAACTGTTTTTT. Translated, it gives CASRTGHESVEKLFF.

The chain links TRBV27 to TRBJ2-1, with D perhaps given as TRBD1 or TRBD2 (6 bases each). This CDR3 spans 16 amino acids. V lost 5 bases, J lost 4 bases, and 18 bases lay in between. Germline values: CDR1 MNHEY, CDR2 SMNVEV (reference sequence). The DNA for the CDR3 is TGTGCCAGCAGTCTCCGGGGCAGGGGAGGATACAATGAGCAGTTCTTC. This encodes CASSLRGRGGYNEQFF.

V and J are TRBV19 and TRBJ2-7; D gene ambiguous. The CDR3 consists of 13 residues. The V gene's germline CDR1 is LNHDA and CDR2 SQIVND (reference sequence). V gave up 3 bases and J gave up 4 bases, with 10 bases separating them. The CDR3 DNA reads TGTGCCAGTAGTATTGGTGTAGCTTACGAGCAGTACTTC. Its translation: CASSIGVAYEQYF. Combining the CDR3 with reference TRBV19 and TRBJ2-7 gives the whole variable domain DGGITQSPKYLFRKEGQNVTLSCEQNLNHDAMYWYRQDPGQGLRLIYYSQIVNDFQKGDIAEGYSVSREKKESFPLTVTSAQKNPTAFYLCASSIGVAYEQYFGPGTRLTVT.

The chain has TRBV13 and TRBJ2-7; D unresolved. The germline CDR1 and CDR2 sequences are PRHDT and FYEKMQ (reference sequence). This CDR3 spans 13 amino acids. V was trimmed by 0 bases and J by 6 bases, leaving 9 bases between them. CDR3 coding DNA: TGTGCCAGCAGCTTAGGCGTTCAGGTCGAGCAGTACTTC. It translates to CASSLGVQVEQYF.

The chain links TRBV28 to TRBJ1-1; 9 nucleotides align to TRBD1. V lost 6 bases and J lost 5; bases outside the gene matches: 10. Germline assignment: CDR1 MDHEN and CDR2 SYDVKM. This CDR3 has 15 residues. The CDR3 spells CASRVTRDRATEAFF. CDR3 coding DNA: TGTGCCAGCAGAGTAACGCGGGACAGGGCAACTGAAGCTTTCTTT.

The chain couples TRBV15 to TRBJ1-2, with 7 bases that match TRBD1. Germline assignment: CDR1 LNHNV and CDR2 YYDKDF (reference sequence). The V gene end was trimmed by 4 bases and the J gene end by 0 bases; junction bases not matched to a gene: 5. CDR3 length: 15 amino acids. The CDR3 region has the DNA TGTGCCACCAGCAACTTGACAGGGACTAACTATGGCTACACCTTC. It yields the protein CATSNLTGTNYGYTF.

The chain uses TRBV7-2 and TRBJ1-2, with 8 bases that match TRBD1. CDR3 length: 15 residues. V gave up 5 bases and J gave up 4 bases; unmatched junction bases: 9. The germline V gene encodes CDR1 SGHTA and CDR2 FQGNSA. CDR3 sequence: CASSIDGTGGYGYTF. The CDR3 DNA follows: TGTGCCAGCAGCATAGACGGGACAGGTGGCTATGGCTACACCTTC.

The rearrangement links TRBV27 to TRBJ2-1, with D tentatively TRBD1 (6 bases). The germline gives CDR1 MNHEY, CDR2 SMNVEV (reference sequence). V lost 8 bases to trimming and J lost 6 bases, with 20 bases between them. This CDR3 contains 15 residues. CDR3 coding DNA: TGTGCCAGCCGTCTGGGGGCTCGAGCGCCCAATGAGCAGTTCTTC. It translates to CASRLGARAPNEQFF.

The CDR3: CASSVRLGTEAFF. CDR3 DNA sequence: TGTGCCAGCAGCGTTAGATTGGGCACTGAAGCTTTCTTT. The V call is TRBV9, the J call TRBJ1-1; D not certain. Germline V gene data show CDR1 as SGDLS and CDR2 as YYNGEE. V was trimmed by 2 bases and J by 4 bases, leaving 9 bases between them. This CDR3 comprises 13 residues.

This chain uses TRBV27 with TRBJ2-1; tentative D call: TRBD1 (6 bases). CDR3 length: 12 residues. CDR1 and CDR2 (germline): MNHEY, SMNVEV (reference sequence). Trimming took off 5 bases at V and 10 bases at J, with 12 bases between the two ends. CDR3 residues: CASSLWGREQFF. For the CDR3, the DNA is TGTGCCAGCAGTCTCTGGGGGCGGGAGCAGTTCTTC.

Points on this clone: Other DNA sequences from this sample encode an identical CDR3 as well. The J gene is TRBJ2-7, the V gene TRBV28; 7 positions agree with TRBD2. The CDR3 runs to 14 residues. The V segment lost 5 bases and the J segment 3 bases; nucleotides outside the gene matches: 7. Germline CDR1 and CDR2: MDHEN and SYDVKM. Here the CDR3 DNA reads TGTGCCAGCAGTCCCCCCGGGGGGATCTACGAGCAGTACTTC. Translation: CASSPPGGIYEQYF.

On this clone itself: The junction shows a germline mismatch at one end, possibly a read error. The chain links TRBV19 to TRBJ2-7, with D possibly TRBD2 on 6 matching bases. Germline-derived CDR1 and CDR2 are LNHDA and SQIVND (reference sequence). CDR3 length equals 14 residues. The chain's CDR3 is CASSMQGGAYGQYF. Written as DNA, the CDR3 is TGTGCCAGTAGTATGCAAGGAGGGGCCTACGGGCAGTACTTC.

The CDR3 reads CSVGWGDEKLFF. The CDR3 DNA reads as TGCAGCGTTGGATGGGGGGATGAAAAACTGTTTTTT. The rearrangement uses TRBV29-1 and TRBJ1-4, with TRBD1 as a possible D gene (5 bases). Looked up from germline, CDR1 is SQVTM and CDR2 is ANQGSEA. Trimming left V 4 bases short and J 6 bases short, with 9 bases between. The CDR3 loop spans 12 amino acids.

This chain uses TRBV28 with TRBJ2-2; D ambiguous. Germline CDR1 reads MDHEN; CDR2 reads SYDVKM. This CDR3 has 16 amino acids. V lost 1 base and J lost 1, with 10 bases in between. CDR3 sequence reads: CASSLYGWRNTGELFF. The CDR3 coding sequence is TGTGCCAGCAGTTTATATGGTTGGAGGAACACCGGGGAGCTGTTTTTT.

The chain couples TRBV30 to TRBJ1-2; no reliable D call. V lost 1 base to trimming and J lost 10 bases, with 10 bases between them. The germline gives CDR1 GTSNPN, CDR2 SVGIG (reference sequence). The CDR3 has 11 residues. This CDR3 is CAWSAGRSYTF. The CDR3 DNA reads as TGTGCCTGGAGTGCAGGACGGTCCTACACCTTC.

V is TRBV7-9 and J is TRBJ2-5, with D perhaps matching TRBD2 (6 bases). Germline values: CDR1 SEHNR, CDR2 FQNEAQ (reference sequence). The CDR3 contains 15 residues. Between the trimmed V and J ends, which lost 2 bases and 1 base, there was a span of 11 bases. For the CDR3, the DNA is TGTGCCAGCAGCTTATATCGGGAGACCCAAGAGACCCAGTACTTC. Encoded protein: CASSLYRETQETQYF.

The rearrangement joins TRBV28 to TRBJ2-3, with unresolved D. The CDR3 has 17 residues. V lost 2 bases to trimming and J lost 4 bases, with 19 bases between them. The V gene's germline CDR1 is MDHEN and CDR2 SYDVKM. The CDR3 region has the DNA TGTGCCAGCAGTTTAAGTTGGCGGCTAGGTGGGGCAGATACGCAGTATTTT. Translated: CASSLSWRLGGADTQYF.

This clone appeared once. The CDR3 nucleotides read TGCGCCAGCAGCTTGGGCTGGAACAGGGAGGGGAACACTGAAGCTTTCTTT. Protein sequence: CASSLGWNREGNTEAFF. The chain employs TRBV5-1 and TRBJ1-1; a possible D gene is TRBD1 (6 bases). V was trimmed by 0 bases and J by 1 base, leaving 16 bases between them. The CDR3 is 17 residues long. Germline lookup yields CDR1 SGHRS and CDR2 YFSETQ. Variable domain in full (rest from reference TRBV5-1 and TRBJ1-1): KAGVTQTPRYLIKTRGQQVTLSCSPISGHRSVSWYQQTPGQGLQFLFEYFSETQRNKGNFPGRFSGRQFSNSRSEMNVSTLELGDSALYLCASSLGWNREGNTEAFFGQGTRLTVV.

V gene TRBV7-9 combines with J gene TRBJ1-4; D may be TRBD1 (5 bases). Germline-derived CDR1 and CDR2 are SEHNR and FQNEAQ (reference sequence). The CDR3 consists of 12 residues. The V gene lost 8 bases and the J gene lost 7 bases, with 11 bases spanning the gap. The CDR3 DNA follows: TGTGCCAGCGCCTTCGGGGGTGAAAAACTGTTTTTT. Its translation is CASAFGGEKLFF. The full variable domain, completed using reference TRBV7-9 and TRBJ1-4, is DTGVSQNPRHKITKRGQNVTFRCDPISEHNRLYWYRQTLGQGPEFLTYFQNEAQLEKSRLLSDRFSAERPKGSFSTLEIQRTEQGDSAMYLCASAFGGEKLFFGSGTQLSVL.

Points on this clone: A read error may account for a junction end that differs from germline. The rearrangement joins TRBV30 to TRBJ2-1; 10 bases align to TRBD2. The CDR3 is 15 amino acids. Germline CDR1 and CDR2: GTSNPN and SVGIG (reference sequence). Here the CDR3 DNA reads TGTGCCTGGAGTGTAATCGCTAGCGGGAGCCTCAAAGGGATCTTC. This translates into CAWSVIASGSLKGIF.